The clone carrying this T cell receptor beta chain was recorded many times. The CDR3 runs 16 residues. Trimming pared 0 bases from V and 4 bases from J, leaving 13 bases between. Germline lookup yields CDR1 SGHRS and CDR2 YFSETQ. The data are from a study of identical twins. A universal primer site was incorporated via template switching, and the cDNA contained unique molecular identifiers. TCRdb ran MiXCR on the 5' RACE reads and lists one entry per CDR3 protein. The top ten clones hold about 1.6% of a sample with around 960,000 distinct CDR3 sequences, 12% of them seen once. This same sample was also part of a study on yellow fever vaccine responses in identical twins.

The sequencing input was PBMCs. The TCR comes from a woman aged 18-29 years in good health. The rearrangement links TRBV5-1 to TRBJ2-2; D possibly uses TRBD1 or TRBD2 (5 bases each). In DNA form, the CDR3 reads TGCGCCAGCAGCTTGGCCACGTCGGGACCCACCGGGGAGCTGTTTTTT. It translates to CASSLATSGPTGELFF.